Below are 19 T cell receptor beta chains sequenced from a single sample in a study of CD8+ T cells in alopecia areata (dated by TCRdb to the late 2010s). The library relied on the immunoSEQ multiplex PCR assay. For TCR sequencing, RNA was extracted from every sample and reverse transcribed into cDNA to serve as template. TCRdb took this table from immuneACCESS and kept in-frame rearrangements with V and J called. Such tables lack part of the clones; where checked against another copy, unresolved V genes explain under half of the gap, and the rest is unexplained. The sample data list about 120,000 clones, and 53% of these were observed just once. Roughly 0.5% of the sample rests with the top ten. The time point label here, explained by the study, means: about 4 weeks on oral tofacitinib. Taken with the paper, the label for treatment or condition translates to: oral pan-JAK inhibitor, 5-10 mg twice daily.

The material sequenced was CD4+ T cells sorted from blood, taken at week 4, from a patient treated with tofacitinib. The source of these receptors is a human donor with alopecia areata.

The chain is built from TRBV9 and TRBJ2-5; the match to TRBD1 covers 7 bases. Trimming took 4 bases from V and 5 from J; bases not matched to a gene: 14. Per germline, CDR1 SGDLS and CDR2 YYNGEE. The CDR3 covers 16 residues. The CDR3 bases are TGTGCCAGCAGCCGTAGGGCGACAGGGATGATGGAGACCCAGTACTTC. Translating gives CASSRRATGMMETQYF.

The chain is built from TRBV5-1 and TRBJ1-1, with D unclear. CDR1 is SGHRS, CDR2 YFSETQ, per germline. Trimming shortened V by 4 bases and J by 6 bases, and 16 bases separated the two germline ends. The CDR3 spans 14 residues. The CDR3 here is CASSRWRDRPEAFF. The CDR3 bases are TGCGCCAGCAGCCGGTGGAGGGATCGGCCTGAAGCTTTCTTT.

This clone was picked up a small number of times. The CDR3 loop reads CASSLDVGGRAREQFF. The DNA of the CDR3 is TGTGCCAGCAGCTTAGATGTAGGCGGGAGGGCCCGCGAGCAGTTCTTC. This chain connects TRBV7-2 to TRBJ2-1, with TRBD2 identical over 9 bases. V dropped 1 base and J dropped 10; count of bases not matched to a gene: 11. This CDR3 spans 16 amino acids. The V gene's germline CDR1 is SGHTA and CDR2 FQGNSA.

This clone was seen more than once but under ten times. V and J are TRBV30 and TRBJ2-1; D is perhaps TRBD1 (6 bases). Trimming left V 8 bases short and J 0 bases short, with 14 bases between. From germline, CDR1 is GTSNPN and CDR2 SVGIG (reference sequence). The CDR3 extends over 14 amino acids. The CDR3 spells CASDGQSSYNEQFF. DNA for the CDR3: TGTGCCAGCGACGGACAGAGCTCCTACAATGAGCAGTTCTTC.

This chain connects TRBV30 to TRBJ2-3; D tentatively fits TRBD1 or TRBD2 (5 bases each). The CDR3 sequence is 15 residues long. V lost 5 bases to trimming and J lost 2 bases, with 17 bases between them. The germline V gene has CDR1 GTSNPN and CDR2 SVGIG (reference sequence). Here the CDR3 reads CAWARAGRFTDTQYF. CDR3 coding DNA: TGTGCCTGGGCGAGGGCAGGGCGCTTCACAGATACGCAGTATTTT.

The chain couples TRBV29-1 to TRBJ2-3; 11 bases match TRBD2. The CDR3 is 15 amino acids. The trim removed 2 bases at V and 3 bases at J, leaving 4 bases unmatched. Germline V CDR1 and CDR2: SQVTM, ANQGSEA. Here the CDR3 DNA reads TGCAGCGTTGAAAGTAGCGGGGGGGCGACAGATACGCAGTATTTT. This codes for CSVESSGGATDTQYF.

The table lists this clone with a count of one. The V and J genes are TRBV29-1 and TRBJ2-3; D is unresolved. CDR1 SQVTM and CDR2 ANQGSEA come from the germline V gene. The CDR3 length is 11 residues. V lost 4 bases and J lost 3, with 5 bases in between. CDR3 loop: CSVGLTDTQYF. The CDR3 coding sequence is TGCAGCGTTGGGCTAACAGATACGCAGTATTTT.

The V and J genes are TRBV5-1 and TRBJ1-5; D unresolved. V lost 4 bases, J lost 0 bases, and 8 bases lay in between. The CDR3 runs 14 residues. CDR1 and CDR2 (germline): SGHRS, YFSETQ. The CDR3 nucleotides read TGCGCCAGCAGCAAAGATTATAGCAATCAGCCCCAGCATTTT. Residues: CASSKDYSNQPQHF. The complete variable domain, with remaining parts taken from reference TRBV5-1 and TRBJ1-5, reads KAGVTQTPRYLIKTRGQQVTLSCSPISGHRSVSWYQQTPGQGLQFLFEYFSETQRNKGNFPGRFSGRQFSNSRSEMNVSTLELGDSALYLCASSKDYSNQPQHFGDGTRLSIL.

The chain has TRBV30 and TRBJ2-7; D ambiguous. The CDR3 sequence is 10 residues long. In germline, CDR1 is GTSNPN, CDR2 SVGIG (reference sequence). The germline V and J ends were trimmed by 6 bases and 0 bases, with 3 bases remaining between them. CDR3 protein: CACTSYEQYF. CDR3 nucleotides: TGTGCCTGCACCTCCTACGAGCAGTACTTC. Full variable domain (remainder filled in from reference TRBV30 and TRBJ2-7): SQTIHQWPATLVQPVGSPLSLECTVEGTSNPNLYWYRQAAGRGLQLLFYSVGIGQISSEVPQNLSASRPQDRQFILSSKKLLLSDSGFYLCACTSYEQYFGPGTRLTVT.

The chain is built from TRBV7-9 and TRBJ1-2; 8 nucleotides align to TRBD1. J lost 8 bases, V lost 0 bases, and 5 bases had no gene match. The CDR3 has 14 amino acids. The V gene's germline CDR1 is SEHNR and CDR2 FQNEAQ (reference sequence). The CDR3 DNA reads TGTGCCAGCAGCTTAGCTGCCAGGGGGCACGGCTACACCTTC. Its protein is CASSLAARGHGYTF.

V is TRBV6-5 and J is TRBJ1-5; a weak D match, TRBD1 (5 bases). CDR3 length equals 14 residues. V was clipped by 5 bases and J by 9 bases, with 17 bases between them. Germline V CDR1 and CDR2: MNHEY, SVGAGI. In DNA, the CDR3 is TGTGCCAGCAGTCCACGGGGGGAGAGCGGGCCCCAGCATTTT. This sequence encodes CASSPRGESGPQHF.

J is TRBJ2-5 and V is TRBV7-9; D possibly corresponds to TRBD2 (5 bases). CDR3 length equals 13 residues. V lost 7 bases and J lost 1, with 10 bases in between. Germline CDR1 reads SEHNR; CDR2 reads FQNEAQ (reference sequence). The CDR3 DNA is TGTGCCAGCACCGTAGCGAGCCAAGAGACCCAGTACTTC. Encoded protein: CASTVASQETQYF.

V usage is TRBV29-1 and J usage is TRBJ2-7; TRBD2 is a possible D gene (5 bases). Between the trimmed V and J ends, which lost 4 bases and 0 bases, there was a span of 13 bases. The CDR3 is made up of 14 amino acids. Germline lookup yields CDR1 SQVTM and CDR2 ANQGSEA. CDR3: CSVVLAGRSYEQYF. The CDR3 nucleotides read TGCAGCGTTGTACTGGCGGGCCGCTCCTACGAGCAGTACTTC.

The chain uses TRBV30 and TRBJ1-3; D is uncertain. From germline, CDR1 is GTSNPN and CDR2 SVGIG (reference sequence). There are 14 residues in the CDR3. V was pared by 3 bases and J by 0 bases, with 9 bases between. CDR3 sequence (DNA): TGTGCCTGGAGAATGACGGACTCTGGAAACACCATATATTTT. Translating gives CAWRMTDSGNTIYF.

The genes are TRBV9 and TRBJ2-6; unclear D gene. CDR1 is SGDLS and CDR2 is YYNGEE in the germline V gene. The length of the CDR3 is 15 residues. V was shortened by 4 bases and J by 0 bases, with 8 bases between the two germline ends. CDR3 residues: CASSLVSSGANVLTF. The CDR3 DNA reads TGTGCCAGCAGCCTAGTGAGCTCTGGGGCCAACGTCCTGACTTTC. The full variable domain, completed using reference TRBV9 and TRBJ2-6, is DSGVTQTPKHLITATGQRVTLRCSPRSGDLSVYWYQQSLDQGLQFLIQYYNGEERAKGNILERFSAQQFPDLHSELNLSSLELGDSALYFCASSLVSSGANVLTFGAGSRLTVL.

Notes on this clone: Its ends do not fully match the called genes, so a read error is possible. V usage is TRBV12-5 and J usage is TRBJ2-5; D may be TRBD1 (5 bases). The CDR3 runs 15 residues. Germline assignment: CDR1 LGHNT and CDR2 FRNRAP. DNA of the CDR3: TGTGCTAGTGGGTTGGGGCAGGCTCGGCAAGAGACCCAGTACTTC. It translates to CASGLGQARQETQYF.

CDR3 in DNA: TGTGCCAGTAGTACCAGGGGAGATGGTATTGAAGCTTTCTTT. This codes for CASSTRGDGIEAFF. The V call is TRBV19, the J call TRBJ1-1; a weak D match, TRBD1 (6 bases). The germline V gene has CDR1 LNHDA and CDR2 SQIVND (reference sequence). The CDR3 length is 14 residues. Trimming cost V 4 bases and J 7 bases, with 16 bases left between them.

This clone appeared a few times. The chain recombines TRBV27 with TRBJ1-1, with D tentatively TRBD1 (6 bases). Germline CDR1 is MNHEY and CDR2 is SMNVEV (reference sequence). The V gene lost 0 bases and the J gene lost 3 bases, with 14 bases spanning the gap. The CDR3 consists of 16 residues. This CDR3 reads CASSLSVGGGDTEAFF. As DNA, the CDR3 is TGTGCCAGCAGTTTATCGGTGGGAGGGGGGGACACTGAAGCTTTCTTT.

This chain joins TRBV29-1 and TRBJ2-5; D is unresolved. Per the germline V gene, CDR1 is SQVTM and CDR2 is ANQGSEA. Between the trimmed V and J ends, which lost 2 bases and 0 bases, there was a span of 7 bases. This CDR3 contains 13 residues. CDR3 in DNA: TGCAGCGTTGAACAGCCGTACCAAGAGACCCAGTACTTC. It codes for CSVEQPYQETQYF. Drawing the rest from reference TRBV29-1 and TRBJ2-5, the complete variable domain is SAVISQKPSRDICQRGTSLTIQCQVDSQVTMMFWYRQQPGQSLTLIATANQGSEATYESGFVIDKFPISRPNLTFSTLTVSNMSPEDSSIYLCSVEQPYQETQYFGPGTRLLVL.